This TCR beta chain was sequenced during a study of PD-L1 blockade in urothelial cancer. This clone has a handful of counts. Germline trimming cut 3 bases from V and 8 bases from J; bases unmatched to any gene: 3. The CDR3 runs to 13 residues. In germline, CDR1 is LNHDA, CDR2 SQIVND (reference sequence). Spiked synthetic TCR analogs estimated absolute template abundance per PCR. This table comes from immunoSEQ multiplex PCR, and its TCRdb copy is limited to in-frame clones, with some not included. The repertoire holds about 63,000 clones, with around 81% as singletons. Indicated time point: pretreatment peripheral blood.

This sequence was found in a man in his 70s with urothelial cancer. The genes are TRBV19 and TRBJ2-1; TRBD1 aligns across 8 bases. Sequencing was performed on PBMCs, taken around atezolizumab (anti-PD-L1) treatment. As DNA, the CDR3 is TGTGCCAGTAGTATCAGGGGGCAGGATGAGCAGTTCTTC. It translates to CASSIRGQDEQFF. Using reference TRBV19 and TRBJ2-1 for the parts outside the CDR3, the full variable domain is DGGITQSPKYLFRKEGQNVTLSCEQNLNHDAMYWYRQDPGQGLRLIYYSQIVNDFQKGDIAEGYSVSREKKESFPLTVTSAQKNPTAFYLCASSIRGQDEQFFGPGTRLTVL.